The clone carrying this T cell receptor beta chain was recorded at least ten times. One end of the junction fails to match germline, which may point to a read error. A second PCR, run for roughly 7 to 11 cycles, used a sample-barcoded 5' primer plus a J-beta primer mix. TCRdb reanalysed the 5' RACE reads using MiXCR and keeps one entry per CDR3 protein. This table holds fewer than 1.5 million distinct CDR3 sequences, approximately 42% found once. The germline V gene encodes CDR1 LGHDT and CDR2 YNNKEL (reference sequence). The CDR3 extends over 15 amino acids. The sample is drawn from a study of blood T cells in healthy people across ages.

The origin of this receptor is a woman under 30 in good health. This chain joins TRBV3-1 and TRBJ2-3, with 12 nucleotides matching TRBD2. The material sequenced was blood. The CDR3 spells CASSRTSGNTDTQYF. The CDR3 DNA follows: TGCGCCAGCAGTCGGACTAGCGGGAACACAGATACGCAGTATTTT.